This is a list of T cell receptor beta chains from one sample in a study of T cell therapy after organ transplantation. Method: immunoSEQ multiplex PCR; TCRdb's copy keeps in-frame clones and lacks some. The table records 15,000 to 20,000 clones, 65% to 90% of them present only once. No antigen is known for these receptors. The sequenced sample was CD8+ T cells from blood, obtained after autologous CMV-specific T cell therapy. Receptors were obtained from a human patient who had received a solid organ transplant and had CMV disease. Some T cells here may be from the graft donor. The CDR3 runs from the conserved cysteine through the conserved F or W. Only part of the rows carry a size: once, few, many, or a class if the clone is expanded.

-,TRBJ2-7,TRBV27,CASRPSGRVYEQYF
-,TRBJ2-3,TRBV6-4,CASSDGGSTDTQYF
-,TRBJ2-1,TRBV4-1,CASSQDRNEQFF
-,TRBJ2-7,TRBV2,CATRGGRTANYEQYF
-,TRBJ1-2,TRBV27,CASSPGAGESYGYTF
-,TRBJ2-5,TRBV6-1,CASSGSILAQYF
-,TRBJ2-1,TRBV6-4,CASSLVGELGEQFF
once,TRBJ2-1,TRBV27,CASSYDRAYNEQFF
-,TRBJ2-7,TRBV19,CASSLSESYEQYF
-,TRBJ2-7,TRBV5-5,CASSSWTVPYEQYF
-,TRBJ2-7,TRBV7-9,CASSLGTRDNYEQYF
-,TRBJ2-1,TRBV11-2,CASSLELAGGLYNEQFF
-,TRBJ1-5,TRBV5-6,CASSFRGNQPQHF
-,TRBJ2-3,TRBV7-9,CASSHGTDGQTNTQYF
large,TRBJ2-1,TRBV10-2,CASQLRGNEQFF
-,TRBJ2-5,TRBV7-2,CASSWEGPRETQYF
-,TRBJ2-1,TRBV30,CAWSSGTSGSYSRRFF
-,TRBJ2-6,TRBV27,CASSFQVPRSGANVLTF
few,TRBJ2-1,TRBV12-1,CASSQTGLAENEQFF
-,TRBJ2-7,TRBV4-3,CASSQDSGSSYEQYF
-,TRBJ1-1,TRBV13,CASSPQGGPEAFF
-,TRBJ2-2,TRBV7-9,CASSYTSGRADTGELFF
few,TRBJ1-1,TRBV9,CASSAGQGPLANTEAFF
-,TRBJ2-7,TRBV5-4,CASSLEGTGSYEQYF
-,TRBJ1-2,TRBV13,CASSLAFDEPLYGYTF
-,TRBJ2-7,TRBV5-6,CASSPLTGTSGIGEQYF
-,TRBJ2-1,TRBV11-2,CASSLYIEDNEQFF
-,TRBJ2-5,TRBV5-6,CASSLPSGREGETQYF
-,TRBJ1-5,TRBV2,CASSAGEDSNQPQHF
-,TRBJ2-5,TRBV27,CASSLIWQGAGETQYF
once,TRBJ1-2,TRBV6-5,CASSYSTAFLTYGYTF
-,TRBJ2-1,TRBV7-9,CASSPGLAGGAYNEQFF
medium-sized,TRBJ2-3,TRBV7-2,CASSFPNRDLSTDTQYF
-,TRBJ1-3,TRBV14,CASSHFSGVAGNTIYF
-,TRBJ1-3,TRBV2,CASSDVRNTIYF
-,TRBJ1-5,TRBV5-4,CASSSWDNNQPQHF